Listed below are T cell receptor beta chains from one sample, sequenced in a study of blood T cell repertoires in COVID-19. The table came from immunoSEQ multiplex PCR; TCRdb's copy has only in-frame clones and leaves some out. The sample has some 180,000 clones; 89% are singletons. The sequenced sample consisted of peripheral blood. The receptors originated from a man aged 35-49 years with acute or convalescent COVID-19. Both conserved end residues are part of each CDR3. The D gene is left open where the match is weak. Clone size appears in some rows only: once, few, many, or a class for an expanded clone.

>-|once|12|TRBV19|TRBJ2-3
CASSTFPDTQYF
TGTGCCAGTAGTACCTTCCCAGATACGCAGTATTTT
>-|-|16|TRBV4-1|TRBJ1-1
CASSRSLPGTNTEAFF
TGCGCCAGCAGCCGCTCACTTCCAGGTACGAACACTGAAGCTTTCTTT
>-|once|17|TRBV19|TRBJ2-1
CASSIIPVARPHLEQFF
TGTGCCAGTAGTATCATCCCCGTGGCTAGACCCCACTTGGAGCAGTTCTTC
>-|-|15|TRBV6-6|TRBJ1-2
CASSYEGVYNYGYTF
TGTGCCAGCAGTTACGAAGGGGTATATAACTATGGCTACACCTTC
>TRBD2|-|14|TRBV30|TRBJ2-2
CAWDRGGGTGELFF
TGTGCCTGGGACCGGGGGGGCGGGACCGGGGAGCTGTTTTTT
>-|-|13|TRBV3-1/TRBV3-2|TRBJ2-2
CASNLAGGGELFF
TGTGCCAGCAACCTAGCTGGAGGTGGGGAGCTGTTTTTT
>-|-|14|TRBV4-2|TRBJ2-2
CASSHPHDTGELFF
TGTGCCAGCAGCCACCCCCATGACACCGGGGAGCTGTTTTTT
>-|once|13|TRBV5-8|TRBJ2-5
CASALEDGETQYF
TGTGCCAGCGCCCTAGAGGATGGCGAGACCCAGTACTTC
>-|-|15|TRBV9|TRBJ2-3
CASSVGSGFRDTQYF
TGTGCCAGCAGCGTAGGATCGGGATTCAGAGATACGCAGTATTTT
>-|-|12|TRBV3-1/TRBV3-2|TRBJ1-2
CASGGDSYGYTF
TGTGCCAGCGGCGGGGACTCATATGGCTACACCTTC
>-|-|14|TRBV19|TRBJ1-1
CASSIGRENTEAFF
TGTGCCAGTAGTATCGGCAGGGAGAACACTGAAGCTTTCTTT
>TRBD1|-|16|TRBV4-1|TRBJ2-6
CASSQGQGSGANVLTF
TGCGCCAGCAGCCAAGGACAGGGGTCTGGGGCCAACGTCCTGACTTTC
>-|-|12|TRBV6-5|TRBJ2-7
CAVARDFDEQYF
TGTGCCGTGGCACGGGATTTCGACGAGCAGTACTTC
>-|-|15|TRBV4-1|TRBJ1-5
CASSQDQAINQPQHF
TGCGCCAGCAGCCAAGACCAGGCGATCAATCAGCCCCAGCATTTT
>TRBD1|-|11|TRBV19|TRBJ2-7
CAIGDRDEQYF
TGTGCCATTGGGGACAGGGACGAGCAGTACTTC
>TRBD1|-|14|TRBV7-2|TRBJ1-5
CASSLGGGAEPQHF
TGTGCCAGCAGCTTAGGAGGGGGCGCGGAGCCCCAGCATTTT
>TRBD2|-|15|TRBV19|TRBJ2-2
CASGQGGGPTGELFF
TGTGCCAGTGGCCAGGGCGGGGGGCCCACCGGGGAGCTGTTTTTT
>TRBD1|-|15|TRBV4-3|TRBJ2-1
CASSPTGSSYNEQFF
TGCGCCAGCAGCCCGACAGGGAGCTCCTACAATGAGCAGTTCTTC
>-|-|16|TRBV21-1|TRBJ1-6
CASSKANPGMGSPLHF
TGTGCCAGCAGCAAAGCTAACCCGGGGATGGGTTCACCCCTCCACTTT
>TRBD2|-|17|TRBV11-2|TRBJ2-2
CASSFVQRGANTGELFF
TGTGCCAGCAGCTTTGTTCAGCGGGGGGCGAACACCGGGGAGCTGTTTTTT
>-|-|15|TRBV9|TRBJ2-3
CASSEGEGSTDTQYF
TGTGCCAGCAGCGAGGGGGAGGGTAGCACAGATACGCAGTATTTT
>TRBD1|once|15|TRBV4-3|TRBJ1-2
CASSQDFRGNYGYTF
TGCGCCAGCAGCCAAGATTTCAGGGGGAACTATGGCTACACCTTC
>-|once|16|TRBV24-1|TRBJ2-3
CATSDTAGGGRDTQYF
TGTGCCACCAGTGATACCGCAGGCGGAGGCCGAGATACGCAGTATTTT
>-|-|16|TRBV2|TRBJ2-2
CASSEVGTLNTGELFF
TGTGCCAGCAGTGAAGTCGGGACACTGAACACCGGGGAGCTGTTTTTT
>TRBD2|-|17|TRBV27|TRBJ2-2
CASSHTGLAGNTGELFF
TGTGCCAGCAGTCACACGGGACTAGCGGGGAACACCGGGGAGCTGTTTTTT
>TRBD1|-|14|TRBV9|TRBJ1-1
CASSSTGGNTEAFF
TGTGCCAGCAGCTCCACAGGGGGGAACACTGAAGCTTTCTTT
>TRBD2|-|17|TRBV9|TRBJ2-1
CASSVEPAGGLYNEQFF
TGTGCCAGCAGCGTAGAGCCCGCGGGGGGCCTGTACAATGAGCAGTTCTTC
>TRBD2|-|14|TRBV10-2|TRBJ2-3
CASRLSGGVDTQYF
TGCGCCAGCAGACTAAGCGGGGGGGTGGATACGCAGTATTTT
>TRBD1|-|15|TRBV5-4|TRBJ2-7
CASSLTGQGSYEQYF
TGTGCCAGCAGCCTGACGGGACAGGGGTCCTACGAGCAGTACTTC
>TRBD2|-|15|TRBV13|TRBJ2-7
CASSLKRGGSYEQYF
TGTGCCAGCAGCTTAAAGCGGGGGGGCAGCTACGAGCAGTACTTC
>-|-|13|TRBV7-9|TRBJ1-2
CASSLGGVDGYTF
TGTGCCAGCAGCTTAGGGGGCGTAGACGGCTACACCTTC
>-|-|17|TRBV5-4|TRBJ2-5
CASSLEWQTDWGETQYF
TGTGCCAGCAGCTTGGAGTGGCAGACCGATTGGGGCGAGACCCAGTACTTC
>TRBD1|once|15|TRBV6-2/TRBV6-3|TRBJ2-7
CASRPAGTGSYEQYF
TGTGCCAGCAGACCTGCCGGGACAGGCTCCTACGAGCAGTACTTC
>-|-|16|TRBV7-2|TRBJ1-6
CASSPTGTINNSPLHF
TGTGCCAGCAGCCCAACCGGGACAATCAATAATTCACCCCTCCACTTT
>-|-|15|TRBV9|TRBJ2-7
CASSVEGRGADEQYF
TGTGCCAGCAGCGTAGAAGGGCGGGGCGCGGACGAGCAGTACTTC
>-|-|15|TRBV28|TRBJ1-6
CASSLFTGRNSPLHF
TGTGCCAGCAGTTTATTTACCGGGAGGAATTCACCCCTCCACTTT
>-|-|14|TRBV6-5|TRBJ1-1
CASSYSRLNTEAFF
TGTGCCAGCAGTTACTCCAGGTTGAACACTGAAGCTTTCTTT
>-|-|10|TRBV19|TRBJ1-2
CASSNGGYTF
TGTGCCAGTAGTAACGGTGGCTACACCTTC
>TRBD1|-|18|TRBV9|TRBJ2-3
CASSVKLQGAYSTDTQYF
TGTGCCAGCAGCGTGAAACTACAGGGGGCGTATAGCACAGATACGCAGTATTTT
>TRBD2|-|15|TRBV19|TRBJ2-3
CASSLSGGHTDTQYF
TGTGCCAGTAGTCTAAGCGGGGGACACACAGATACGCAGTATTTT
>TRBD1|-|14|TRBV11-2|TRBJ2-7
CASSLVTGAYEQYF
TGTGCCAGCAGCTTAGTTACAGGGGCCTACGAGCAGTACTTC